These 12 T cell receptor beta chains originate from one sample sequenced in a study of radiotherapy plus CTLA-4 blockade in lung cancer. TCRdb keeps only in-frame clones here, not all; method: immunoSEQ multiplex PCR. This table has about 45,000 clones, 50% to 70% appearing once. Specimen: peripheral blood, collected from a patient treated with radiotherapy plus ipilimumab. These receptors were collected from a human donor with non-small cell lung cancer who had a partial response to radiotherapy plus ipilimumab.

This chain joins TRBV5-6 and TRBJ1-1, with 8 bases identical to TRBD1. CDR3 length: 15 residues. The junction had 11 bases not matched to a gene; V was cut back by 4 bases and J by 6 bases. Germline V lookup: CDR1 SGHDT, CDR2 YYEEEE. Here the CDR3 DNA reads TGTGCCAGCAGCCTGCTGAGGGACAGGAGGGCTGAAGCTTTCTTT. This encodes CASSLLRDRRAEAFF.

The CDR3 sequence is CASSYRGNEKLFF. In DNA form, the CDR3 reads TGTGCCAGCAGTTACCGGGGGAATGAAAAACTGTTTTTT. The V call is TRBV6-5, the J call TRBJ1-4; perhaps TRBD1 as D (5 bases). CDR1 MNHEY and CDR2 SVGAGI come from the germline V gene. This CDR3 has 13 amino acids. Trimming left V 2 bases short and J 5 bases short, with 6 bases between.

This clone turned up a few times. The CDR3 DNA follows: TGTGCCAGCAGTTACAGGGACAGGGACCAAGAGACCCAGTACTTC. Translated: CASSYRDRDQETQYF. The chain recombines TRBV6-8 with TRBJ2-5; 9 positions agree with TRBD1. The junction had 1 base not matched to a gene; V was cut back by 2 bases and J by 0 bases. This CDR3 region has 15 residues. In germline, CDR1 is MNHGY, CDR2 SAAAGT.

The V and J genes are TRBV5-1 and TRBJ1-1; the match to TRBD1 covers 11 bases. V dropped 4 bases and J dropped 2; count of bases not matched to a gene: 7. The CDR3 is made up of 16 amino acids. Looked up from germline, CDR1 is SGHRS and CDR2 is YFSETQ. CDR3 nucleotides: TGCGCCAGCAGCCCCCGGGACAGGGGGACAAACACTGAAGCTTTCTTT. It codes for CASSPRDRGTNTEAFF.

This clone showed up just once. The rearrangement links TRBV9 to TRBJ2-7; D remains ambiguous. This CDR3 has 14 residues. V shed 2 bases and J shed 2 bases, with 11 bases lying between them. Germline CDR1 SGDLS, CDR2 YYNGEE. CDR3 sequence (DNA): TGTGCCAGCAGCGTGGTGGTCAGGACCTACGAGCAGTACTTC. The encoded protein is CASSVVVRTYEQYF.

V usage is TRBV18 and J usage is TRBJ1-1; D might be TRBD1 (5 bases). Deletions cut 8 bases from V and 0 bases from J, with 10 bases between. The CDR3 runs to 13 residues. Germline V lookup: CDR1 KGHSH, CDR2 LQKENI. The CDR3 loop reads CASMPDMNTEAFF. The CDR3 region has the DNA TGTGCCAGCATGCCGGACATGAACACTGAAGCTTTCTTT.

The rearrangement joins TRBV13 to TRBJ2-2; 12 bases agree with TRBD1. Germline-derived CDR1 and CDR2 are PRHDT and FYEKMQ (reference sequence). The trim removed 4 bases at V and 5 bases at J, leaving 8 bases unmatched. There are 17 residues in the CDR3. The CDR3 region has the DNA TGTGCCAGCAGCTCAAGGGACAGGGGGCGCCGGACCGGGGAGCTGTTTTTT. This sequence encodes CASSSRDRGRRTGELFF. The full variable domain, with the rest looked up from reference TRBV13 and TRBJ2-2, is AAGVIQSPRHLIKEKRETATLKCYPIPRHDTVYWYQQGPGQDPQFLISFYEKMQSDKGSIPDRFSAQQFSDYHSELNMSSLELGDSALYFCASSSRDRGRRTGELFFGEGSRLTVL.

This sequence joins TRBV2 and TRBJ1-4, with TRBD1 matching 7 bases. Per the germline V gene, CDR1 is SNHLY and CDR2 is FYNNEI. Germline trimming cut 10 bases from V and 3 bases from J; bases unmatched to any gene: 8. The CDR3 contains 14 residues. The CDR3 bases are TGTGCCACCCAGAGGGACAGCTCTAATGAAAAACTGTTTTTT. Encoded protein: CATQRDSSNEKLFF.

The gene calls are TRBV4-1 and TRBJ1-1; no clear D. This CDR3 region has 14 residues. V was shortened by 0 bases and J by 4 bases, with 9 bases between the two germline ends. The germline gives CDR1 MGHRA, CDR2 YSYEKL. The CDR3 loop reads CASSQEIYSTEAFF. The CDR3 DNA sequence: TGCGCCAGCAGCCAAGAGATCTATTCCACTGAAGCTTTCTTT.

This rearrangement joins TRBV27 to TRBJ2-2; tentative D call: TRBD2 (6 bases). The CDR3 covers 16 residues. The ends were cut back, 5 bases at V and 3 bases at J, with 16 bases in the middle. Germline-derived CDR1 and CDR2 are MNHEY and SMNVEV (reference sequence). The CDR3 nucleotides read TGTGCCAGCAGTGCCCCTTCGGGGGTCCACACCGGGGAGCTGTTTTTT. This translates into CASSAPSGVHTGELFF.

The chain employs TRBV10-1 and TRBJ2-3; TRBD2 matches 10 bases. Per germline, CDR1 WNHNN and CDR2 SYGVQD (reference sequence). The trim removed 3 bases at V and 6 bases at J, leaving 6 bases unmatched. This CDR3 contains 15 residues. CDR3 sequence reads: CASSELAGPQDTQYF. CDR3 DNA sequence: TGCGCCAGCAGTGAACTAGCGGGGCCGCAGGATACGCAGTATTTT.

This chain links TRBV4-3 with TRBJ2-7, with 10 bases that match TRBD1. V lost 3 bases, J lost 3 bases, and 11 bases stayed unmatched. The V gene's germline CDR1 is LGHNA and CDR2 YSLEER. This CDR3 has 17 residues. The CDR3, as DNA: TGCGCCAGCAGCCAGATGATAGGGACAGGGGCCGTCTACGAGCAGTACTTC. Translated: CASSQMIGTGAVYEQYF.